Given below is one T cell receptor (beta chain) in context. TCRdb's table, derived via immunoSEQ multiplex PCR, lists solely in-frame clones and lacks some. The sample lists roughly 43,000 clones, roughly 86% occurring once. Per the germline V gene, CDR1 is MNHEY and CDR2 is SMNVEV (reference sequence). Trimming took 3 bases from V and 5 from J, leaving 17 bases between them. CDR3 length equals 16 residues. This sample was taken from a study of control samples from healthy donors and cancer patients. This TCR was sampled from a woman aged 55 to 70 with lung cancer. V and J are TRBV27 and TRBJ1-5, with D maybe TRBD1 (6 bases). Sequencing was performed on PBMCs. The CDR3 region has the DNA TGTGCCAGCAGTTTCTCGTGGAGCAGGGGAGATCAGCCCCAGCATTTT. Translated: CASSFSWSRGDQPQHF.